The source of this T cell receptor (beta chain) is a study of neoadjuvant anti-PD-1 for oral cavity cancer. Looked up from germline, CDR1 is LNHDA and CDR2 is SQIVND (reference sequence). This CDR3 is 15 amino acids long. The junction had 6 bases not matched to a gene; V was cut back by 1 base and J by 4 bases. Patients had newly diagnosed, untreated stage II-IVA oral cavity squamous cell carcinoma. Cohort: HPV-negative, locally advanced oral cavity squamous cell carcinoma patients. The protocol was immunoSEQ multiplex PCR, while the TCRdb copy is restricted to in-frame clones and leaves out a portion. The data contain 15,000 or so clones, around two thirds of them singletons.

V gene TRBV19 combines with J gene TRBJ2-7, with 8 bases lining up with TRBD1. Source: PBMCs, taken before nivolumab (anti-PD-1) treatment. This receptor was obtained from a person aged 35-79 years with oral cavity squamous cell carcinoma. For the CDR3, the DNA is TGTGCCAGTAGTATAGTCGCGACAGGGGCGTACGAGCAGTACTTC. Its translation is CASSIVATGAYEQYF. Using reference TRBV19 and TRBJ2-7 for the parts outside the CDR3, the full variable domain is DGGITQSPKYLFRKEGQNVTLSCEQNLNHDAMYWYRQDPGQGLRLIYYSQIVNDFQKGDIAEGYSVSREKKESFPLTVTSAQKNPTAFYLCASSIVATGAYEQYFGPGTRLTVT.